This T cell receptor (beta chain) stems from a study of T cells expressing NK-cell markers. TCRdb derives one entry per CDR3 protein from the 5' RACE reads, leaving out DNA. Its table lists fewer than 40,000 distinct CDR3 sequences. Germline V gene sequence: CDR1 MNHEY, CDR2 SMNVEV (reference sequence). This CDR3 is 14 amino acids long. The sequenced material came from blood T cells: a sorted CD56 or NKG2C T cell subset, CD4+ or CD8+ T cells, or bulk PBMC T cells (not recorded which). The TCR originated in a woman between 18 and 69 years old in good health. The V and J genes are TRBV27 and TRBJ2-7; the D call from TCRdb, TRBD1, cannot be confirmed without DNA. The CDR3 spells CASSPTPSSWEQYF.